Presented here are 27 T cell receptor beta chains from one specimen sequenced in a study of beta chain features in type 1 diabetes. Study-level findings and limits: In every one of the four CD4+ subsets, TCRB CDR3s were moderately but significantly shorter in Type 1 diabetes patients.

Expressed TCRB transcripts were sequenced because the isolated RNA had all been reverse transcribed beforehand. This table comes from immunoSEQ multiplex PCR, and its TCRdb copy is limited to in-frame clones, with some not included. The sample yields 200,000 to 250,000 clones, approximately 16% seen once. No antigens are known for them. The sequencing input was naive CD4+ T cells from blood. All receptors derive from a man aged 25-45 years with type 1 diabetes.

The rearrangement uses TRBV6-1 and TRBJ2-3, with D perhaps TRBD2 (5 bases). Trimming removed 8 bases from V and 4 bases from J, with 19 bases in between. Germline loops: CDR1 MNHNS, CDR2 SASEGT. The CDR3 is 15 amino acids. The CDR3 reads CASSYHPSSPDTQYF. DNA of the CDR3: TGTGCCAGCTCCTATCACCCTAGCAGTCCAGATACGCAGTATTTT.

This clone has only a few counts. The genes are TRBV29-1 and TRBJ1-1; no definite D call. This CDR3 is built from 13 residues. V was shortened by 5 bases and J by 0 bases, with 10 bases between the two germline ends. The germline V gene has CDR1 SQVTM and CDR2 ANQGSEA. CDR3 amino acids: CSVITPMNTEAFF. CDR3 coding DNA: TGCAGCGTTATCACCCCAATGAACACTGAAGCTTTCTTT.

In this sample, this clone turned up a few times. CDR3 amino acids: CAWGHLGLEQFF. The CDR3 nucleotides read TGTGCCTGGGGACACTTGGGTCTTGAGCAGTTCTTC. The rearrangement links TRBV30 to TRBJ2-1; D is possibly TRBD1 (5 bases). V shed 5 bases and J shed 9 bases, with 14 bases lying between them. Per germline, CDR1 GTSNPN and CDR2 SVGIG (reference sequence). This CDR3 is 12 amino acids long.

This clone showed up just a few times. The CDR3 here is CASSYRQTGYNEQFF. CDR3 bases: TGTGCCAGCAGTTACCGTCAAACAGGGTACAATGAGCAGTTCTTC. The rearrangement uses TRBV6-6 and TRBJ2-1; TRBD1 is a possible D gene (6 bases). Germline lookup yields CDR1 MNHNY and CDR2 SVGAGI (reference sequence). The CDR3 length is 15 residues. Trimming stripped 2 bases from V and 4 bases from J, with 12 bases between.

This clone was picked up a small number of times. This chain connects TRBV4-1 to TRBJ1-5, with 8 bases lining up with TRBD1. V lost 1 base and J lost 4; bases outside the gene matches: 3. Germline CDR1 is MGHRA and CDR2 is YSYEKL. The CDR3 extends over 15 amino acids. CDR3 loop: CASSQVGDRNQPQHF. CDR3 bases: TGCGCCAGCAGCCAAGTGGGGGACAGGAATCAGCCCCAGCATTTT.

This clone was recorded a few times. This CDR3 is CASSVDRDTGQFF. The CDR3 DNA is TGTGCCAGCAGCGTAGACCGGGACACGGGGCAGTTCTTC. The V and J genes are TRBV9 and TRBJ2-1; possibly TRBD1 for D (6 bases). The CDR3 runs 13 residues. Per the germline V gene, CDR1 is SGDLS and CDR2 is YYNGEE. Trimming removed 0 bases at V and 12 bases at J, with 13 bases between.

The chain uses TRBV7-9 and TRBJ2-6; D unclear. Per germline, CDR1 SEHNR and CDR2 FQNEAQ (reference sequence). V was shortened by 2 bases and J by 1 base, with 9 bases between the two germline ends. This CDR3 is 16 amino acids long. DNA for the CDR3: TGTGCCAGCAGCTTATATACCTCGTCTGGGGCCAACGTCCTGACTTTC. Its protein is CASSLYTSSGANVLTF. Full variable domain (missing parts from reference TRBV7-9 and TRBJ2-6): DTGVSQNPRHKITKRGQNVTFRCDPISEHNRLYWYRQTLGQGPEFLTYFQNEAQLEKSRLLSDRFSAERPKGSFSTLEIQRTEQGDSAMYLCASSLYTSSGANVLTFGAGSRLTVL.

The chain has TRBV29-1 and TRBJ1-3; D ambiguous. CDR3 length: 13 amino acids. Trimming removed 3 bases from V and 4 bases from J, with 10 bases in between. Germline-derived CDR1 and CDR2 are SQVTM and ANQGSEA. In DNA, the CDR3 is TGCAGCGTTGAGGGCCTCCAGGGAAACACCATATATTTT. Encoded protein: CSVEGLQGNTIYF.

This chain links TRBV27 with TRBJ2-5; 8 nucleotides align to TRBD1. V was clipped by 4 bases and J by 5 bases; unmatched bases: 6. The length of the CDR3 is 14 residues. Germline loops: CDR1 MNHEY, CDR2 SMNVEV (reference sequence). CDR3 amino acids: CASSWSGGTETQYF. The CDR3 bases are TGTGCCAGCAGTTGGTCAGGGGGCACGGAGACCCAGTACTTC.

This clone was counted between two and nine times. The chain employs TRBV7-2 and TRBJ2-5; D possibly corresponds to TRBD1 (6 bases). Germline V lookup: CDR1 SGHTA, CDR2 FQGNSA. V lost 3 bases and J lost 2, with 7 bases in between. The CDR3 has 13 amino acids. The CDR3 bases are TGTGCCAGCAGCTTTGGACAGCAAGAGACCCAGTACTTC. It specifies CASSFGQQETQYF.

In DNA, the CDR3 is TGTGCCACCAGCAGAGTGCAGAGCACCGGGGAGCTGTTTTTT. Translation: CATSRVQSTGELFF. The rearrangement joins TRBV15 to TRBJ2-2; D call uncertain. The CDR3 length is 14 residues. The germline CDR1 and CDR2 sequences are LNHNV and YYDKDF (reference sequence). With 1 base removed from V and 4 bases from J, the gap between germline ends came to 7 bases.

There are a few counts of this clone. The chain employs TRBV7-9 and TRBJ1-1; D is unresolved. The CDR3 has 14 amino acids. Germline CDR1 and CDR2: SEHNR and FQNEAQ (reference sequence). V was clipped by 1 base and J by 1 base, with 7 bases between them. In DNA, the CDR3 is TGTGCCAGCAGCTTAGAAGGCTCGAACACTGAAGCTTTCTTT. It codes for CASSLEGSNTEAFF.

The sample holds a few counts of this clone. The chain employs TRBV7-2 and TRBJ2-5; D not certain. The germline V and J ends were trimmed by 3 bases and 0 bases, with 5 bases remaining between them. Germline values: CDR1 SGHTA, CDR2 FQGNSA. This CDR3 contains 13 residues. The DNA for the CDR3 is TGTGCCAGCAGCTTCTCCTACCAAGAGACCCAGTACTTC. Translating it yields CASSFSYQETQYF.

CDR3 bases: TGTGCCAGCAGCGGGGGGACAGGCCTCTCCTACGAGCAGTACTTC. Protein product: CASSGGTGLSYEQYF. The V and J genes are TRBV7-2 and TRBJ2-7; 8 positions match TRBD1. V lost 5 bases and J lost 0; bases outside the gene matches: 6. From germline, CDR1 is SGHTA and CDR2 FQGNSA. This CDR3 contains 15 residues.

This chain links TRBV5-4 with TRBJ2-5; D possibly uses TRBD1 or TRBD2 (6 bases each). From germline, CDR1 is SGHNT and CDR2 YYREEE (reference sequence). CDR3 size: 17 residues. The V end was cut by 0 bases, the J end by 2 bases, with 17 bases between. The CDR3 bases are TGTGCCAGCAGCTTGGCGAGTGGGGGGCGTCCGCAAGAGACCCAGTACTTC. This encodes CASSLASGGRPQETQYF.

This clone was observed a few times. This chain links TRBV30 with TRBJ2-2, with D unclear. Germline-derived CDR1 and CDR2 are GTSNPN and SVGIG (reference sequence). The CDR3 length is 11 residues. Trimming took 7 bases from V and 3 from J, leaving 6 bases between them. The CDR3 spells CASLDTGELFF. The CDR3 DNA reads TGTGCCTCCTTGGACACCGGGGAGCTGTTTTTT.

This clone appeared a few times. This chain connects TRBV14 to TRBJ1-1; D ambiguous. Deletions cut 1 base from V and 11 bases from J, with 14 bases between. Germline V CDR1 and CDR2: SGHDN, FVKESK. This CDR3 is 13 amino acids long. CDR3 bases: TGTGCCAGCAGCCAAGGAAGAGCGATGCTCGCTTTCTTT. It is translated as CASSQGRAMLAFF.

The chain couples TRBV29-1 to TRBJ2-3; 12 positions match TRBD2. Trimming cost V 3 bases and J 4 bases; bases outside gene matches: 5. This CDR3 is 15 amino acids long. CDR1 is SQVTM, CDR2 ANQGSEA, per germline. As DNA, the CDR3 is TGCAGCGTTGACGTGGCTAGCGGGAGGGCAGATACGCAGTATTTT. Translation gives CSVDVASGRADTQYF.

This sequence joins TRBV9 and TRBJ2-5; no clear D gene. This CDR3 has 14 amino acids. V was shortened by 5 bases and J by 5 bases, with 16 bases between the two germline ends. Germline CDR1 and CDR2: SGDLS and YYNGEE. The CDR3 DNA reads TGTGCCAGCAGGACCGGGTTGTCCGCGGAGACCCAGTACTTC. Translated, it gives CASRTGLSAETQYF.

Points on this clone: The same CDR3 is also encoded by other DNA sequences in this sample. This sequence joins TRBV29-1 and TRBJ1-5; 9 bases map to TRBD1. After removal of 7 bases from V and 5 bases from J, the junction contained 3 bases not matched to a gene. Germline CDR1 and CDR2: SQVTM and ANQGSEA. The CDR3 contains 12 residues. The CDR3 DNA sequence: TGCAGCGCTAGACAGGGGGATCAGCCCCAGCATTTT. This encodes CSARQGDQPQHF.

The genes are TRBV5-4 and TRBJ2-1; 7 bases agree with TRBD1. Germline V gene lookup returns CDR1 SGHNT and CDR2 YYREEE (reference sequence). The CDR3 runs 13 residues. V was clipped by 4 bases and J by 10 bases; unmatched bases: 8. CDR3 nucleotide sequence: TGTGCCAGCAGCCGCGACAGGGCTGGGGAGCAGTTCTTC. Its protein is CASSRDRAGEQFF. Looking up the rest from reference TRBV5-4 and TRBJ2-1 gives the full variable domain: ETGVTQSPTHLIKTRGQQVTLRCSSQSGHNTVSWYQQALGQGPQFIFQYYREEENGRGNFPPRFSGLQFPNYSSELNVNALELDDSALYLCASSRDRAGEQFFGPGTRLTVL.

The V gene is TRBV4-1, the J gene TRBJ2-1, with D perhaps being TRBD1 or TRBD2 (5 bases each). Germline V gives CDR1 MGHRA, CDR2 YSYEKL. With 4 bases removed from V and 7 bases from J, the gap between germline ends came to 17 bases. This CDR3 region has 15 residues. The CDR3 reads CASSPGRVDLNEQFF. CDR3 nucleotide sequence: TGCGCCAGCAGCCCGGGGCGGGTAGACTTAAATGAGCAGTTCTTC.

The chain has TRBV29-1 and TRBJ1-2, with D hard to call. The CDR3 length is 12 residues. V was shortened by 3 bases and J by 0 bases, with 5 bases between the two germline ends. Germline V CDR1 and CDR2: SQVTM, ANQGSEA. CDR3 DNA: TGCAGCGTTGACGGATCTAACTATGGCTACACCTTC. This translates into CSVDGSNYGYTF.

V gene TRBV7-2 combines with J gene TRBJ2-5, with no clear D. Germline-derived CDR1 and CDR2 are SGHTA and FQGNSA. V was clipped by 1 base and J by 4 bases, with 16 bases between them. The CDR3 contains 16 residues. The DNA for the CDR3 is TGTGCCAGCAGCTTAGTCGGGTTTGGGGAAGGAGAGACCCAGTACTTC. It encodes CASSLVGFGEGETQYF.

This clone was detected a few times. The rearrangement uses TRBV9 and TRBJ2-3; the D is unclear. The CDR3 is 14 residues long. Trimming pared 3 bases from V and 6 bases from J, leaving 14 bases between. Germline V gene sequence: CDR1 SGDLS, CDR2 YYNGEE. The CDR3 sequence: CASSGDRSGDTQYF. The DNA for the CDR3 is TGTGCCAGCAGCGGGGATCGATCTGGGGATACGCAGTATTTT.

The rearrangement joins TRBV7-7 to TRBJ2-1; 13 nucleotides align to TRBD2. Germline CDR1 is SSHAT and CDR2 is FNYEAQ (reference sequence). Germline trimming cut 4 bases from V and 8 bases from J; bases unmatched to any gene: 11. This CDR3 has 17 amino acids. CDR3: CASSSIPLAGGQDEQFF. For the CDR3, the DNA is TGTGCCAGCAGCTCAATCCCACTAGCGGGAGGGCAGGATGAGCAGTTCTTC.

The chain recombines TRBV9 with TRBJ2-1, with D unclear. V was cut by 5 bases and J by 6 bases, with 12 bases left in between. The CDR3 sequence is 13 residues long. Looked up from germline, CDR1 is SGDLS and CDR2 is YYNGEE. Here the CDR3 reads CASSRITTNEQFF. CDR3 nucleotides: TGTGCCAGCAGTCGTATAACAACCAATGAGCAGTTCTTC.